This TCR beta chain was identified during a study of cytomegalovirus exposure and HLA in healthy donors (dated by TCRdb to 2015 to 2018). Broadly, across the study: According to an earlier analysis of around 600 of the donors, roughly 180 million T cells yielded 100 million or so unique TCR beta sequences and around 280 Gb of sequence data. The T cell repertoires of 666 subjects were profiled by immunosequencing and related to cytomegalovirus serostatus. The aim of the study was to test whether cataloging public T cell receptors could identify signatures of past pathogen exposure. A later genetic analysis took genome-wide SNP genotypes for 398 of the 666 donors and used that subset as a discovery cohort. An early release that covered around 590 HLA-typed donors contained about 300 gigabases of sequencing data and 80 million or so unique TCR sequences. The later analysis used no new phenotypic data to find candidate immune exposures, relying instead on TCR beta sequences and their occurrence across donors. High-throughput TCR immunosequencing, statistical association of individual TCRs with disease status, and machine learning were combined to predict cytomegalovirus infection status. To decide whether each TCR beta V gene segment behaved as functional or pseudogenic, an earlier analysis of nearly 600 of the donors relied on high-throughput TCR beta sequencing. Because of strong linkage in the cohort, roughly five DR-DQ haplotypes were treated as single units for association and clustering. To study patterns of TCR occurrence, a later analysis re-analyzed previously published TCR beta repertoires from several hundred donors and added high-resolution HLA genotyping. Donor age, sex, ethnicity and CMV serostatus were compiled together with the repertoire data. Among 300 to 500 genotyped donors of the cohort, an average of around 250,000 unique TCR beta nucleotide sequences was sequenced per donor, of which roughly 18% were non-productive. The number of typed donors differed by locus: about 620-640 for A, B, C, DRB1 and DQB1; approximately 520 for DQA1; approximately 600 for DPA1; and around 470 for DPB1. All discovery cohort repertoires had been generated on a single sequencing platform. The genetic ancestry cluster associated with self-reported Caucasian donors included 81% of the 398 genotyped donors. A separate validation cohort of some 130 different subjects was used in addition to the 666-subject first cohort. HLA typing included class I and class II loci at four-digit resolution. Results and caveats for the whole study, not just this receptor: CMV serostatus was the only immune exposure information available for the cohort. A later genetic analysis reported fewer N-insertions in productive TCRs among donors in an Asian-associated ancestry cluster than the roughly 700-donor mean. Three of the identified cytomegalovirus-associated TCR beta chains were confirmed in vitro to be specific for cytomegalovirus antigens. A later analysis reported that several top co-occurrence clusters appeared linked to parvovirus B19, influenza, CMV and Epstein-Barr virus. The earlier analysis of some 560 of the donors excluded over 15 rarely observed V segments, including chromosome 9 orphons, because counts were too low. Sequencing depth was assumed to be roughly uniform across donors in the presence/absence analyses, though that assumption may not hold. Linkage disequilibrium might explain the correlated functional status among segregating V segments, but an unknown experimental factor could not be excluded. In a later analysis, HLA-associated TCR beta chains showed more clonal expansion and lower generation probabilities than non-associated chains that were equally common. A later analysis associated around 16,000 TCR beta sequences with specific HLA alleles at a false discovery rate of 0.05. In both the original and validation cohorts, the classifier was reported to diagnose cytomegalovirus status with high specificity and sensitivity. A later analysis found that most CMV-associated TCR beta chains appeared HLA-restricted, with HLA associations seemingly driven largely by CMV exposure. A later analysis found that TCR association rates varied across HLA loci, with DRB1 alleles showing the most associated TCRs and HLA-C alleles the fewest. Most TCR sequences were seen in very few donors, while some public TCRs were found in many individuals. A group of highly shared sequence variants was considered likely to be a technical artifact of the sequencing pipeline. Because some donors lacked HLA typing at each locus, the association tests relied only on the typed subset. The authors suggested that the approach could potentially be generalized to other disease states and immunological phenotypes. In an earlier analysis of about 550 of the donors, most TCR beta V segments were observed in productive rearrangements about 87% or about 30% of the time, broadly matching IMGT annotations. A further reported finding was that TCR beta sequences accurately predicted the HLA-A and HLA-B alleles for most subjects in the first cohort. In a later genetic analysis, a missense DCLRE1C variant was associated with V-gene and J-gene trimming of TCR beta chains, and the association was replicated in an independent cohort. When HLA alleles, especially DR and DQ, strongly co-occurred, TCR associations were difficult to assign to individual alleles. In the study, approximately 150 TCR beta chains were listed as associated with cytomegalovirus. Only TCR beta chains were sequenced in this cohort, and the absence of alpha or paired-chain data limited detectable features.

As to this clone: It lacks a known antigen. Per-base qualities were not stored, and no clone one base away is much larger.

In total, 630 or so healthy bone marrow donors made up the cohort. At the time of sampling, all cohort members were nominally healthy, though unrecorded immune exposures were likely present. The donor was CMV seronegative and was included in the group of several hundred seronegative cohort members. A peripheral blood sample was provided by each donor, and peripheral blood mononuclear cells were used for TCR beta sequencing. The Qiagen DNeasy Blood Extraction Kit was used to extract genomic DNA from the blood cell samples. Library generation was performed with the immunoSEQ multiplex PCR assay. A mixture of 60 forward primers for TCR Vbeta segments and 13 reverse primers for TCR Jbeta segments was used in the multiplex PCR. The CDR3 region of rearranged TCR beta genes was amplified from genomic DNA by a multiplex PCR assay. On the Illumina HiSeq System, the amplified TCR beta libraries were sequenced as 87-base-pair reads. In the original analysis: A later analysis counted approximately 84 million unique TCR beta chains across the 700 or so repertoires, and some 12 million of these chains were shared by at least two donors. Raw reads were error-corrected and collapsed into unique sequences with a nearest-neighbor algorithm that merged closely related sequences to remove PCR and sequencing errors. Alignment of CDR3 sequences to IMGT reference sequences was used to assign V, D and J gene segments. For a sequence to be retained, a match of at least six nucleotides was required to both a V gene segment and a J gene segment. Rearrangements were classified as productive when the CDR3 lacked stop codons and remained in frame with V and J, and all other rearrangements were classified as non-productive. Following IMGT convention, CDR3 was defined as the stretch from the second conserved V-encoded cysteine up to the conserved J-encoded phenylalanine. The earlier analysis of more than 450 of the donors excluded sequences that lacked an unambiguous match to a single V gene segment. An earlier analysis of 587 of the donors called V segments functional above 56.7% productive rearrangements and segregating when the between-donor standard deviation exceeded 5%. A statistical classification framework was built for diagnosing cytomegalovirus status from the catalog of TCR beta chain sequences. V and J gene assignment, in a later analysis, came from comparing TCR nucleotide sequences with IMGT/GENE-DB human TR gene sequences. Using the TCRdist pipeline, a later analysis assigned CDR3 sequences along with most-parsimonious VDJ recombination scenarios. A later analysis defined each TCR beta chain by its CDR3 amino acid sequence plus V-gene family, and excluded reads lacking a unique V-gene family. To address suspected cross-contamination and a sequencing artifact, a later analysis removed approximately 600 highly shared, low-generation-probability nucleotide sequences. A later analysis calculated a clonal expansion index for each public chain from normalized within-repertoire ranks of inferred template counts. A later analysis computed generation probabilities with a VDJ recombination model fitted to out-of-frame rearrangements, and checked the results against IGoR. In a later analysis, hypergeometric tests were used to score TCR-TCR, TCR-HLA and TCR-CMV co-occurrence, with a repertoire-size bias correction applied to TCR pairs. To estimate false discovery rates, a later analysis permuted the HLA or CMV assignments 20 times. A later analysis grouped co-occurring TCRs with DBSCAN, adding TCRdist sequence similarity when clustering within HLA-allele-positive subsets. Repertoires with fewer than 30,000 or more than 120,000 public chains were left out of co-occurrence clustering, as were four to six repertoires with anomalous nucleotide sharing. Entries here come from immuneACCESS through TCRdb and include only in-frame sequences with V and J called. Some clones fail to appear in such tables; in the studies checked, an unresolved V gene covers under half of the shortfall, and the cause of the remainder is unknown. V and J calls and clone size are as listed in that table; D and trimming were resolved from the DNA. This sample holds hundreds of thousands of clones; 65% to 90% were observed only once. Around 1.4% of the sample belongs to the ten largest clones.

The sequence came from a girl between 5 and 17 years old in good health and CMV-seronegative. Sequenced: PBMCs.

This receptor has the CDR3 CASRDRTGGTGELFF. The DNA sequence is as follows: TGTGCCAGCCGGGACAGGACAGGGGGGACCGGGGAGCTGTTTTTT. The sequence links TRBV2 to TRBJ2-2, with 10 bases in between that match TRBD1. The CDR1 and CDR2 encoded by the germline V gene are SNHLY and FYNNEI. V has 8 bases trimmed and J has 5 bases trimmed; junction bases matching no gene number 8. Reading from cysteine to phenylalanine, the CDR3 counts 15 amino acids. Just CDR3 DNA is preserved here, 45 bases in frame from base 1.